This T cell receptor beta chain is from a study of T cells in Graves' hyperthyroidism and ophthalmopathy. The V gene lost 5 bases and the J gene lost 5 bases, with 16 bases spanning the gap. CDR3 length: 15 amino acids. Germline V gives CDR1 SGHTA, CDR2 FQGTGA. This clonotype has at least ten counts. The source material, RNA transcripts, was used to amplify TCR beta CDR3 regions. In the first-round RT-PCR of the TCR CDR3, the HTBI primer set was used. TCRdb reprocessed the multiplex PCR reads via MiXCR and lists one record per CDR3 protein. The table shows about 610,000 distinct CDR3 sequences, with roughly 16% occurring only once.

This sequence joins TRBV7-3 and TRBJ2-1; D is perhaps TRBD1 (6 bases). The sequence came from a middle-aged woman with Graves' ophthalmopathy. The sample was blood. The CDR3 sequence is CASSRDGTSDNEQFF. DNA of the CDR3: TGTGCCAGCAGCCGTGATGGGACATCGGACAATGAGCAGTTCTTC.